This TCR beta chain comes out of a study of spatial heterogeneity in lung cancer. In the study overall: A unique TCR and UMI combination showed up more than ten times in raw reads, on average. Study-level findings and limits: Circulating ubiquitous expanded tumor TCRs were observed more frequently at resection than at follow-up.

The library protocol tagged each TCR cDNA with a unique molecular identifier. TCRdb analysed the 5' RACE reads with MiXCR anew, one entry per CDR3 protein. The repertoire includes roughly 82,000 distinct CDR3 sequences, approximately 12% of them detected once, and roughly 4.2% sits in the top ten. This clonotype has a handful of counts. Its cognate antigen is unknown. Time point here: sample taken at primary tumor resection. Tumor, nontumor lung or frozen PBMC supplied whole RNA, sequenced without sorting. The donors comprised about 70 untreated early-stage non-small cell lung cancer patients. This specimen was PBMCs, taken at surgery. The clonotype comes from a male donor with early-stage non-small cell lung cancer.

The chain's CDR3 is CATSDLGTEAFF. The CDR3 DNA follows: TGTGCCACCAGTGATTTAGGCACTGAAGCTTTCTTT. This chain connects TRBV24-1 to TRBJ1-1, with unresolved D. Per the germline V gene, CDR1 is KGHDR and CDR2 is SFDVKD. Trimming took 1 base from V and 4 from J, leaving 3 bases between them. This CDR3 has 12 amino acids.